The 5 T cell receptor beta chains listed next were all sequenced from one sample in a study of cytomegalovirus exposure and HLA in healthy donors. The study ran its PCR with 60 Vbeta and 13 Jbeta primers. The table came from immunoSEQ multiplex PCR; TCRdb's copy has only in-frame clones and leaves some out. The data show tens of thousands of clones, about nine tenths seen once. Sequenced material: PBMCs. Receptor source: a man in his late teens or twenties in good health and CMV-seronegative.

The rearrangement uses TRBV7-3 and TRBJ1-1, with TRBD1 as a possible D gene (5 bases). Germline CDR1 is SGHTA and CDR2 is FQGTGA. With 3 bases removed from V and 3 bases from J, the gap between germline ends came to 11 bases. This CDR3 comprises 14 residues. The CDR3 loop is CASSFVGVDTEAFF. CDR3 bases: TGTGCCAGCAGCTTCGTAGGGGTGGACACTGAAGCTTTCTTT.

The rearrangement joins TRBV7-6 to TRBJ2-1; 7 nucleotides line up with TRBD1. The length of the CDR3 is 17 residues. Germline CDR1 reads SGHVS; CDR2 reads FNYEAQ. The V and J ends lost 2 bases and 0 bases, in that order; junction bases with no gene match: 7. CDR3 residues: CASSLQTGVGSYNEQFF. CDR3 DNA sequence: TGTGCCAGCAGCTTACAAACAGGGGTCGGCTCCTACAATGAGCAGTTCTTC.

The rearrangement joins TRBV2 to TRBJ2-7, with unresolved D. CDR3 length: 11 residues. Trimming took off 6 bases at V and 6 bases at J, with 9 bases between the two ends. The V gene's germline CDR1 is SNHLY and CDR2 FYNNEI. CDR3 nucleotide sequence: TGTGCCAGCAGGAGCCTAGGCGAGCAGTACTTC. As protein: CASRSLGEQYF.

This chain links TRBV18 with TRBJ1-5; TRBD1 matches at 7 bases. Germline CDR1 is KGHSH and CDR2 is LQKENI. V was clipped by 1 base and J by 0 bases; unmatched bases: 3. The CDR3 length is 16 residues. In DNA form, the CDR3 reads TGTGCCAGCTCACCACAGGGACAGATTAGCAATCAGCCCCAGCATTTT. It encodes CASSPQGQISNQPQHF.

This chain links TRBV10-2 with TRBJ1-5; a possible D gene is TRBD1 (6 bases). Trimming left V 6 bases short and J 5 bases short, with 17 bases between. Germline values: CDR1 WSHSY, CDR2 SAAADI. This CDR3 spans 15 amino acids. This chain's CDR3 is CASRGDRRQDQPQHF. The CDR3 DNA reads as TGCGCCAGCAGAGGCGACAGGCGGCAGGATCAGCCCCAGCATTTT.